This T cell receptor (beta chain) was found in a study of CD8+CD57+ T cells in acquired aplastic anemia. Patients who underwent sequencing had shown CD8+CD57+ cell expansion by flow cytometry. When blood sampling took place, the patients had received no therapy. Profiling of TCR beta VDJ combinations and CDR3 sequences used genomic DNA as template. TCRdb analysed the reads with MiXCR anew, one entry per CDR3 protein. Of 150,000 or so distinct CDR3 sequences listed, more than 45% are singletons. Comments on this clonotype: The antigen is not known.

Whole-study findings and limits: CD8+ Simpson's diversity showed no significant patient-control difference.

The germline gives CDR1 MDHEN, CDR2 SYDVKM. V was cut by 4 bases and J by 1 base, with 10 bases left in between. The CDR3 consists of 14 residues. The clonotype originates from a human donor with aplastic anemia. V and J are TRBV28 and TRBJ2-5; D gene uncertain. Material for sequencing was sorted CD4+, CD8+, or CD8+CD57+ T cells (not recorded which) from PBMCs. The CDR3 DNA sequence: TGTGCCAGCAGTTCCCCCGAGCTCCAAGAGACCCAGTACTTC. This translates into CASSSPELQETQYF.